This T cell receptor (beta chain) was identified in a study of control samples from healthy donors and cancer patients. Method: immunoSEQ multiplex PCR; TCRdb's copy keeps in-frame clones and lacks some. The data contain fewer than 200,000 clones, 93% of them singletons. This CDR3 has 12 amino acids. Germline CDR1 is LNHDA and CDR2 is SQIVND (reference sequence). V was cut by 2 bases and J by 8 bases, with 9 bases left in between. V gene TRBV19 combines with J gene TRBJ1-2, with unresolved D. The sequenced sample consisted of blood. The receptor was isolated from a woman aged 60-70 years in good health. The CDR3 spells CASSIPPGGYTF. CDR3 nucleotide sequence: TGTGCCAGTAGTATACCCCCGGGCGGCTACACCTTC.